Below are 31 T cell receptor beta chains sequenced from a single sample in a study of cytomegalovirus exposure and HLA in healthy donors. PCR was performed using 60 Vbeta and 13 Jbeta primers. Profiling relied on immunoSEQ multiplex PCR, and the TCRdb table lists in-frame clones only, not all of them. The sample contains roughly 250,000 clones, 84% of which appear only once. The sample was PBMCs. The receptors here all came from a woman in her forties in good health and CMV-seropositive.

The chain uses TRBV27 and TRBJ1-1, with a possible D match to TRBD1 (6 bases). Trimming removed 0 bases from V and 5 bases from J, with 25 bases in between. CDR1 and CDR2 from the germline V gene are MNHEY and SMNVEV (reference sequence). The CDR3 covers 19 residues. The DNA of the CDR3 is TGTGCCAGCAGTTTATCGATCCGAAGGGGGAGTCCCGGGGCTACTGAAGCTTTCTTT. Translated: CASSLSIRRGSPGATEAFF.

The CDR3 coding sequence is TGTGCCAGCAGCTCCGGACTAGCGGGAGCCTACAATGAGCAGTTCTTC. Protein product: CASSSGLAGAYNEQFF. The chain is built from TRBV11-3 and TRBJ2-1; 13 positions match TRBD2. With V trimmed by 4 bases and J by 2 bases, 2 bases remained unmatched. CDR1 and CDR2 from the germline V gene are SGHNT and YENEEA. There are 16 residues in the CDR3.

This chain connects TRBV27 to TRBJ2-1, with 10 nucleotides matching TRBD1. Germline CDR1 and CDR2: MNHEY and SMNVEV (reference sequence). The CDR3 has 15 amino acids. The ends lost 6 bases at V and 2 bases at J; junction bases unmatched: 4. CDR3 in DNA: TGTGCCAGCAGCCCGGGACAGGGGCCCTACAATGAGCAGTTCTTC. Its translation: CASSPGQGPYNEQFF.

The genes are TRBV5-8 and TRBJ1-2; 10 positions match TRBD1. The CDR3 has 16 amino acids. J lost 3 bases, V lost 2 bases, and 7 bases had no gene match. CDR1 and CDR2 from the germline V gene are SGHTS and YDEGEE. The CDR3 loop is CASSFFRDRGDYGYTF. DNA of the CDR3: TGTGCCAGCAGCTTCTTTAGGGACAGGGGTGACTATGGCTACACCTTC.

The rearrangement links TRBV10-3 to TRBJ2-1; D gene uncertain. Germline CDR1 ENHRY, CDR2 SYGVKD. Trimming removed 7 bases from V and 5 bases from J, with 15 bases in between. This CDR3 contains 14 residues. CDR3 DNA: TGTGCCATCACCGCGGATAATCGGGACAATGAGCAGTTCTTC. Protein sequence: CAITADNRDNEQFF.

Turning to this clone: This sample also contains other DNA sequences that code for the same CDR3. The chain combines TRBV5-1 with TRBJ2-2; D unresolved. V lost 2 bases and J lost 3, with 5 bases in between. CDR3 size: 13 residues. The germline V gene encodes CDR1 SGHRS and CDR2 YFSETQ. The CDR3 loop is CASSFSDTGELFF. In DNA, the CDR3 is TGCGCCAGCAGCTTTAGTGACACCGGGGAGCTGTTTTTT. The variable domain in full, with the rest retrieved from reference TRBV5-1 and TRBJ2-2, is KAGVTQTPRYLIKTRGQQVTLSCSPISGHRSVSWYQQTPGQGLQFLFEYFSETQRNKGNFPGRFSGRQFSNSRSEMNVSTLELGDSALYLCASSFSDTGELFFGEGSRLTVL.

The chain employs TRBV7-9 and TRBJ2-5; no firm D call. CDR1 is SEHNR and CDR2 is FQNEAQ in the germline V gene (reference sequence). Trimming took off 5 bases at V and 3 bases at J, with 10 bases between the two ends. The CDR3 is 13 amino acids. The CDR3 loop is CASSPIEEETQYF. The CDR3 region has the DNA TGTGCCAGCAGCCCCATCGAGGAAGAGACCCAGTACTTC.

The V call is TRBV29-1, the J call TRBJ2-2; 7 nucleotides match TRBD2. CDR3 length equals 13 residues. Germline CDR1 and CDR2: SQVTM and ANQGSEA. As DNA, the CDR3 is TGCACCCAGACTTCGGGGGGTAGGTTGGAGCTGTTTTTT. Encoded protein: CTQTSGGRLELFF.

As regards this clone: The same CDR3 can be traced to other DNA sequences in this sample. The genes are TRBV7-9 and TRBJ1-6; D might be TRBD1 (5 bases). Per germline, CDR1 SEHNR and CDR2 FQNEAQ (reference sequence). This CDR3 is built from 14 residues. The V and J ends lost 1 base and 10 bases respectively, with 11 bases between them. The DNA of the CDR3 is TGTGCCAGCAGCTTAGGGGACTCGGGGTCACCCCTCCACTTT. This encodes CASSLGDSGSPLHF.

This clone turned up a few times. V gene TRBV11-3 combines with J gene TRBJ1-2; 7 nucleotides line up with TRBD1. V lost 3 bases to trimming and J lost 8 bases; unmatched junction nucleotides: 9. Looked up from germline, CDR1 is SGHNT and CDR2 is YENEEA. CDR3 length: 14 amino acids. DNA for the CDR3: TGTGCCAGCAGCTTTCGTACAGGGGCGGGAGGCTACACCTTC. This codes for CASSFRTGAGGYTF.

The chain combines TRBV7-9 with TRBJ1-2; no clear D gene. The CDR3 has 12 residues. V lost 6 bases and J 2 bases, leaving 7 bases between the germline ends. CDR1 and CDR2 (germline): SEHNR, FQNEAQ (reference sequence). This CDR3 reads CASSRENYGYTF. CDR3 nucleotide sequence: TGTGCCAGCAGTAGGGAGAACTATGGCTACACCTTC.

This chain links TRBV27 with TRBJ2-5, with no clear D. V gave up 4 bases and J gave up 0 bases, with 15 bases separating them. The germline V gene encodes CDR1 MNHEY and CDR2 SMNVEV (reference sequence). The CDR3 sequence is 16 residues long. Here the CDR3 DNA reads TGTGCCAGCAGTTCTCGCTTTAACAGCAACCAAGAGACCCAGTACTTC. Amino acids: CASSSRFNSNQETQYF.

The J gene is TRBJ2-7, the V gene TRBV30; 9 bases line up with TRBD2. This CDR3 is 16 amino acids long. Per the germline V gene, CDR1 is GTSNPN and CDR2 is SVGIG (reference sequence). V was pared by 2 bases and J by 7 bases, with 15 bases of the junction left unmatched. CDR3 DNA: TGTGCCTGGAGTCTCTGGACTAGCGCTGGGCCGGAGGAGCAGTACTTC. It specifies CAWSLWTSAGPEEQYF. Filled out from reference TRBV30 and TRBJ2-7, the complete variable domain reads SQTIHQWPATLVQPVGSPLSLECTVEGTSNPNLYWYRQAAGRGLQLLFYSVGIGQISSEVPQNLSASRPQDRQFILSSKKLLLSDSGFYLCAWSLWTSAGPEEQYFGPGTRLTVT.

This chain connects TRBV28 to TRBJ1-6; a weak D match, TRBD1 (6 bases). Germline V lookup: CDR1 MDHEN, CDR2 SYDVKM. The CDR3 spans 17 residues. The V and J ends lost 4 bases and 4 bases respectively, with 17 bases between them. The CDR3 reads CASSYLRQVQYNSPLHF. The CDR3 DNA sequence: TGTGCCAGCAGTTACCTCCGACAGGTTCAGTATAATTCACCCCTCCACTTT. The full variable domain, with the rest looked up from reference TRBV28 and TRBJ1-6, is DVKVTQSSRYLVKRTGEKVFLECVQDMDHENMFWYRQDPGLGLRLIYFSYDVKMKEKGDIPEGYSVSREKKERFSLILESASTNQTSMYLCASSYLRQVQYNSPLHFGNGTRLTVT.

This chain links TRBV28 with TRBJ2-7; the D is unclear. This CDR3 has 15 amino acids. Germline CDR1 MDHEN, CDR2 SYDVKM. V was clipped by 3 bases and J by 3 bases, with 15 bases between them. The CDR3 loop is CASSLALPASYEQYF. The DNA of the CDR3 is TGTGCCAGCAGTTTGGCCCTTCCCGCAAGCTACGAGCAGTACTTC.

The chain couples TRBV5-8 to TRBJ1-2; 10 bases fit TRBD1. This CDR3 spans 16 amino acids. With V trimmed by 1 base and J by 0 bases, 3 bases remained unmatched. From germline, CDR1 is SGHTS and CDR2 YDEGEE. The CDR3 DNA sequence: TGTGCCAGCAGCTTGAGGACAGGGGGTTCTAACTATGGCTACACCTTC. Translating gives CASSLRTGGSNYGYTF.

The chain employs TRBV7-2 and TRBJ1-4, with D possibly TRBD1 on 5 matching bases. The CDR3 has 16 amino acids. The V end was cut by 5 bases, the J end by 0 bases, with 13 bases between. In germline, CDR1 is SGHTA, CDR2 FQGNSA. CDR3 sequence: CASSTLRGATNEKLFF. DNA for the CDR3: TGTGCCAGCAGCACATTGCGGGGGGCAACTAATGAAAAACTGTTTTTT.

The DNA for the CDR3 is TGTGCCAGCAGCTCGGGATCCTACAATGAGCAGTTCTTC. Encoded protein: CASSSGSYNEQFF. This sequence joins TRBV7-7 and TRBJ2-1, with a tentative D call TRBD2 (5 bases). The V gene's germline CDR1 is SSHAT and CDR2 FNYEAQ (reference sequence). Trimming left V 4 bases short and J 1 base short, with 5 bases between. The CDR3 is made up of 13 amino acids.

CDR3 residues: CASSPGGAGVGRTDTQYF. The CDR3 nucleotides are TGTGCCAGCAGTCCCGGGGGAGCGGGAGTGGGCAGGACAGATACGCAGTATTTT. The rearrangement uses TRBV28 and TRBJ2-3, with 8 bases that match TRBD2. Germline CDR1 reads MDHEN; CDR2 reads SYDVKM. The CDR3 loop spans 18 amino acids. V shed 5 bases, J shed 3 bases, and the junction held 16 bases outside the gene matches.

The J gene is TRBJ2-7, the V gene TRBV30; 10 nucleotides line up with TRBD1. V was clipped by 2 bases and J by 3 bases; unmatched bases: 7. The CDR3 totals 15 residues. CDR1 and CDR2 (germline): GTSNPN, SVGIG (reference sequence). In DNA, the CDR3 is TGTGCCTGGAGTCACGGGACAGGGGAAGGCTACGAGCAGTACTTC. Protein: CAWSHGTGEGYEQYF.

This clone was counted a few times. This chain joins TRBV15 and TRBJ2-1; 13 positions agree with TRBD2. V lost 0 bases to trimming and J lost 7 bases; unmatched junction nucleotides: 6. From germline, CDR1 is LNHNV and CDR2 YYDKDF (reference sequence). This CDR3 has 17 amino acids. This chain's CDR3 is CATSRDSGLAGENEQFF. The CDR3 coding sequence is TGTGCCACCAGCAGAGATTCTGGACTAGCGGGAGAAAATGAGCAGTTCTTC.

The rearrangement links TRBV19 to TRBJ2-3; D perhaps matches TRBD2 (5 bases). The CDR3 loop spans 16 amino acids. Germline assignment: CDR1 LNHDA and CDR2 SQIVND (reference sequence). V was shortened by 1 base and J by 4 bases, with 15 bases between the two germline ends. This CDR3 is CASSIGSGSASDTQYF. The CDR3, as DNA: TGTGCCAGTAGTATAGGTTCGGGAAGCGCCTCAGATACGCAGTATTTT.

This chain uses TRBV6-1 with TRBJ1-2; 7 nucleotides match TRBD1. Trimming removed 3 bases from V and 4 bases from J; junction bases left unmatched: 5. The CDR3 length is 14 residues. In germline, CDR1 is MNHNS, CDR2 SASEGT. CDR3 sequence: CASSDRQGIYGYTF. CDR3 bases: TGTGCCAGCAGTGACCGACAGGGCATCTATGGCTACACCTTC.

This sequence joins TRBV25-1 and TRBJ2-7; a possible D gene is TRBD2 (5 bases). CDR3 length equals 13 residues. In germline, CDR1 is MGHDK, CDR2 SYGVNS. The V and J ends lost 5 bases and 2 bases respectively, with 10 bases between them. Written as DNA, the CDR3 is TGTGCCAGCAGTCCCGACGGGGCCTACGAGCAGTACTTC. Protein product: CASSPDGAYEQYF.

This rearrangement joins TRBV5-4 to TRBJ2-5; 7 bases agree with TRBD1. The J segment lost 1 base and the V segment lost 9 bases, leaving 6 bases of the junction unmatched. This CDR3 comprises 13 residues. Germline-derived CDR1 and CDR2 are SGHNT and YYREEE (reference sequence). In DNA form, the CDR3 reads TGTGCCACAAATACAGGGGCCCAAGAGACCCAGTACTTC. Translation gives CATNTGAQETQYF.

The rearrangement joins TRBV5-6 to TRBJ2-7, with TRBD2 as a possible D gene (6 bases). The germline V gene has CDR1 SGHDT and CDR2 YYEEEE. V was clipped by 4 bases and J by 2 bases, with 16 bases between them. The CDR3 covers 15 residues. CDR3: CASSVEGLLPYEQYF. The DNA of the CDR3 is TGTGCCAGCAGCGTGGAGGGACTCCTACCCTACGAGCAGTACTTC.

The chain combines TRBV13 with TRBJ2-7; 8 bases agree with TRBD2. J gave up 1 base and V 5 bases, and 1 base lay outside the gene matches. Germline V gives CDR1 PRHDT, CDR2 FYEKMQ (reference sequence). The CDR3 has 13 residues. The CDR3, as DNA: TGTGCCAGCAGCCTAGCGGGTTCCTACGAGCAGTACTTC. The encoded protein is CASSLAGSYEQYF.

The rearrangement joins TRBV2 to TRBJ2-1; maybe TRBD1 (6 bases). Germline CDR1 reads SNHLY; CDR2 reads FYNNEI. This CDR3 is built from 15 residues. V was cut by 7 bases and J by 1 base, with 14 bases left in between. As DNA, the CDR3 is TGTGCCAGCAAGGTTGGGACAAGATCCTACAATGAGCAGTTCTTC. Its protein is CASKVGTRSYNEQFF.

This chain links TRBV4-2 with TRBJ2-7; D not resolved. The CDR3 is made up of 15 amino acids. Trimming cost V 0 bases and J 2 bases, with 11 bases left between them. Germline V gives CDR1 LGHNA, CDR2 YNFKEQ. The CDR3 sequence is CASSQEVRLAYEQYF. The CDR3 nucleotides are TGTGCCAGCAGCCAAGAGGTCAGGTTGGCCTACGAGCAGTACTTC.

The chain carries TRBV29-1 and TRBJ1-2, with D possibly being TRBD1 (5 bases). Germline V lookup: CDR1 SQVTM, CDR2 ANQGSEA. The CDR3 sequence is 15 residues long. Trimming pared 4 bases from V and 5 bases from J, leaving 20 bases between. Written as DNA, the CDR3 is TGCAGCGTTGGGGGGGGGTCAGGCCCTACGTATGGCTACACCTTC. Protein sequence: CSVGGGSGPTYGYTF.

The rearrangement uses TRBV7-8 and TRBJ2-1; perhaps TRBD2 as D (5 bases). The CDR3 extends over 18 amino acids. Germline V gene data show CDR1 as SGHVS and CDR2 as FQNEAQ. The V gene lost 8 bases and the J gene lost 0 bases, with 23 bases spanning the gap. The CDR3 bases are TGTGCCAGCCGACTTCCCCCTAGCACTTCAAGCTCCTACAATGAGCAGTTCTTC. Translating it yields CASRLPPSTSSSYNEQFF.